This record concerns one T cell receptor beta chain sequence. This CDR3 comprises 15 residues. Germline trimming cut 2 bases from V and 4 bases from J; bases unmatched to any gene: 9. Germline V gene data show CDR1 as SGHDT and CDR2 as YYEEEE. These data originate in a study of blood T cell repertoires in COVID-19. Clones were read by immunoSEQ multiplex PCR, and TCRdb kept only the in-frame ones, dropping some. The data hold 140,000 or so clones, with over 80% observed a single time. The receptor comes from a man over 45 who had recovered from COVID-19. This chain joins TRBV5-6 and TRBJ2-7; 7 nucleotides align to TRBD1. Sequenced input: peripheral blood. The CDR3 bases are TGTGCCAGCAGCTTCCAACTCGACAGGGCTTACGAGCAGTACTTC. It is translated as CASSFQLDRAYEQYF.